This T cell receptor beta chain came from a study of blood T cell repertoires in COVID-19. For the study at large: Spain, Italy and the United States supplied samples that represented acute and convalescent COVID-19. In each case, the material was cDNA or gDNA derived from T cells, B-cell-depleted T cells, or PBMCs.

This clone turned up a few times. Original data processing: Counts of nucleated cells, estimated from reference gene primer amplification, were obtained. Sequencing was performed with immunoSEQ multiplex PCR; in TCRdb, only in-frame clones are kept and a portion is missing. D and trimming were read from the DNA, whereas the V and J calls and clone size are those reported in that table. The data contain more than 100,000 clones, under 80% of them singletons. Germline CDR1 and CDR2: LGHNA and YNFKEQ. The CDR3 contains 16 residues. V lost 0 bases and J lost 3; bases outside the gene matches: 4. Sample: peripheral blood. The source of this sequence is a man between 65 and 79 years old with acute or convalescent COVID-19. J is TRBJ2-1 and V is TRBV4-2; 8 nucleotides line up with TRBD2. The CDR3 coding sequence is TGTGCCAGCAGCCAAGATAGCGGGGACTACTACAATGAGCAGTTCTTC. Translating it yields CASSQDSGDYYNEQFF.